A single sample is the source of the 27 T cell receptor beta chains below, sequenced in a study of identical twins. A single record per CDR3 protein comes from TCRdb applying MiXCR to the 5' RACE reads. The table includes a few hundred thousand distinct CDR3 sequences, around 6.5% detected once. Another study also made use of these data, one on T cells expressing NK-cell markers.

The sequencing sample was made of CD8+ T cells sorted from blood. These receptors were taken from a woman between 18 and 29 years old in good health.

There are many counts of this clonotype. V and J are TRBV7-2 and TRBJ2-1, with D possibly TRBD1 on 6 matching bases. Germline V gene lookup returns CDR1 SGHTA and CDR2 FQGNSA. The germline V and J ends were trimmed by 5 bases and 0 bases, with 11 bases remaining between them. The CDR3 loop spans 15 amino acids. The CDR3 spells CASSTDRSSYNEQFF. The CDR3 region has the DNA TGTGCCAGCAGCACCGACAGGAGCTCCTACAATGAGCAGTTCTTC.

This clonotype occurred a few times. The V gene is TRBV6-5, the J gene TRBJ2-1, with a possible D match to TRBD2 (6 bases). V dropped 2 bases and J dropped 4 bases, with 24 bases sitting between them. The CDR3 has 19 residues. Looked up from germline, CDR1 is MNHEY and CDR2 is SVGAGI. The CDR3 loop reads CASSYPIIPGLVGYNEQFF. In nucleotides, the CDR3 is TGTGCCAGCAGTTACCCCATAATCCCGGGACTTGTGGGTTACAATGAGCAGTTCTTC.

This clonotype has a count of ten or more. V and J are TRBV29-1 and TRBJ2-5; TRBD2 matches 14 bases. J was trimmed by 1 base and V by 2 bases; bases with no gene match: 9. Looked up from germline, CDR1 is SQVTM and CDR2 is ANQGSEA. This CDR3 is built from 18 residues. This CDR3 is CSVETPTSGRDGQETQYF. CDR3 sequence (DNA): TGCAGCGTTGAAACACCGACTAGCGGGAGGGATGGCCAAGAGACCCAGTACTTC.

This clonotype was counted many times. V is TRBV30 and J is TRBJ2-6, with no clear D. V was trimmed by 1 base and J by 0 bases, leaving 4 bases between them. Per the germline V gene, CDR1 is GTSNPN and CDR2 is SVGIG (reference sequence). The CDR3 has 14 amino acids. This CDR3 is CAWSDASGANVLTF. The CDR3 DNA follows: TGTGCCTGGAGTGACGCCTCTGGGGCCAACGTCCTGACTTTC.

This clonotype was detected many times. The chain joins TRBV2 to TRBJ2-5, with a tentative D call TRBD2 (6 bases). Germline V CDR1 and CDR2: SNHLY, FYNNEI. The CDR3 runs to 13 residues. Trimming left V 6 bases short and J 3 bases short, with 11 bases between. The CDR3 bases are TGTGCCAGCAGGGACGGGGGAGAAGAGACCCAGTACTTC. This sequence encodes CASRDGGEETQYF.

There are a few counts of this clonotype. The chain couples TRBV27 to TRBJ2-1; possibly TRBD2 for D (7 bases). Germline CDR1 and CDR2: MNHEY and SMNVEV (reference sequence). Trimming removed 2 bases at V and 6 bases at J, with 17 bases between. The CDR3 totals 16 residues. Here the CDR3 reads CASSLLAARGGNEQFF. The CDR3 region has the DNA TGTGCCAGCAGTTTACTAGCGGCAAGGGGGGGCAATGAGCAGTTCTTC.

This clonotype appeared a few times. J is TRBJ2-5 and V is TRBV28; maybe TRBD1 (6 bases). CDR1 MDHEN and CDR2 SYDVKM come from the germline V gene. This CDR3 region has 15 residues. Trimming shortened V by 6 bases and J by 4 bases, and 18 bases separated the two germline ends. Written as DNA, the CDR3 is TGTGCCAGCAGGTACAGGACAGCCTCCGGAGAGACCCAGTACTTC. Translated, it gives CASRYRTASGETQYF.

This clonotype was seen many times. The chain joins TRBV10-3 to TRBJ2-2, with TRBD1 as a possible D gene (5 bases). The CDR3 extends over 17 amino acids. Germline V gene sequence: CDR1 ENHRY, CDR2 SYGVKD. With 2 bases removed from V and 3 bases from J, the gap between germline ends came to 16 bases. The CDR3, as DNA: TGTGCCATCAGTGAGCCCGACAGCCCCGGTCACACCGGGGAGCTGTTTTTT. Translated, it gives CAISEPDSPGHTGELFF.

This clonotype was recorded many times. The V and J genes are TRBV20-1 and TRBJ2-5; D may correspond to TRBD1 or TRBD2 (5 bases each). Per germline, CDR1 DFQATT and CDR2 SNEGSKA (reference sequence). This CDR3 spans 15 amino acids. V was clipped by 3 bases and J by 7 bases, with 21 bases between them. The CDR3 region has the DNA TGCAGTGCTAGCCCCCTAGGGACCGACCATGGGACCCAGTACTTC. It is translated as CSASPLGTDHGTQYF.

This clonotype was seen more than once but under ten times. The rearrangement uses TRBV18 and TRBJ2-1, with a weak D call TRBD1 (6 bases). CDR3 size: 18 residues. Germline V lookup: CDR1 KGHSH, CDR2 LQKENI. V dropped 5 bases and J dropped 7 bases, with 27 bases sitting between them. The CDR3, as DNA: TGTGCCAGCTCATCAACCTCTTACAGGGTGGGGAATGGAAATGAGCAGTTCTTC. The encoded protein is CASSSTSYRVGNGNEQFF.

The chain employs TRBV7-6 and TRBJ2-7, with TRBD2 matching 14 bases. Germline V CDR1 and CDR2: SGHVS, FNYEAQ. J lost 2 bases, V lost 1 base, and 7 bases had no gene match. The CDR3 consists of 18 residues. CDR3 DNA: TGTGCCAGCAGCTTAGGTCCCGGGACTAGCGGGAGCCCCTACGAGCAGTACTTC. As protein: CASSLGPGTSGSPYEQYF.

The chain has TRBV12-3 or TRBV12-4 and TRBJ1-6, with D uncertain. The germline V and J ends were trimmed by 1 base and 7 bases, with 8 bases remaining between them. This CDR3 region has 14 residues. The DNA of the CDR3 is TGTGCCAGCAGTTTAGGCGGCAGAAATTCACCCCTCCACTTT. Its protein is CASSLGGRNSPLHF.

The rearrangement links TRBV13 to TRBJ2-1, with TRBD1 matching 9 bases. Trimming at V came to 4 bases and at J to 10 bases, leaving 5 bases not matched to a gene. CDR3 length: 13 residues. CDR1 and CDR2 from the germline V gene are PRHDT and FYEKMQ (reference sequence). CDR3 DNA: TGTGCCAGCAGCTCGGACAGGGGAGGCGAGCAGTTCTTC. Residues: CASSSDRGGEQFF.

This clonotype was detected many times. V usage is TRBV7-9 and J usage is TRBJ2-7; 9 bases align to TRBD2. Germline CDR1 and CDR2: SEHNR and FQNEAQ (reference sequence). V lost 1 base, J lost 2 bases, and 3 bases stayed unmatched. The CDR3 loop spans 15 amino acids. The CDR3 bases are TGTGCCAGCAGCTTAGTGTCTAGCGGGGCCTACGAGCAGTACTTC. Its protein is CASSLVSSGAYEQYF.

This clonotype was counted only a few times. The V gene is TRBV11-2, the J gene TRBJ1-1; D call uncertain. The CDR3 is 17 amino acids. Looked up from germline, CDR1 is SGHAT and CDR2 is FQNNGV. V was trimmed by 0 bases and J by 6 bases, leaving 20 bases between them. As DNA, the CDR3 is TGTGCCAGCAGCTTAGATCTTTTACCGTCAAGGGATCCTGAAGCTTTCTTT. Protein product: CASSLDLLPSRDPEAFF. Supplemented by reference TRBV11-2 and TRBJ1-1, the full variable domain reads EAGVAQSPRYKIIEKRQSVAFWCNPISGHATLYWYQQILGQGPKLLIQFQNNGVVDDSQLPKDRFSAERLKGVDSTLKIQPAKLEDSAVYLCASSLDLLPSRDPEAFFGQGTRLTVV.

This clonotype was seen more than once but under ten times. The chain couples TRBV12-3 or TRBV12-4 to TRBJ2-2; D not certain. Trimming removed 0 bases from V and 7 bases from J, with 3 bases in between. The CDR3 consists of 12 residues. The CDR3 here is CASSLALGELFF. The CDR3 coding sequence is TGTGCCAGCAGTTTAGCGCTCGGGGAGCTGTTTTTT.

The chain couples TRBV6-1 to TRBJ2-2, with 7 positions matching TRBD1. V shed 8 bases and J 5 bases; nucleotides not matched to a gene: 5. Germline values: CDR1 MNHNS, CDR2 SASEGT. The CDR3 spans 13 residues. This chain's CDR3 is CASETGRTGELFF. The CDR3 nucleotides read TGTGCCAGCGAGACAGGGAGAACCGGGGAGCTGTTTTTT.

V and J are TRBV21-1 and TRBJ2-5; no check of the table's D call, TRBD1, against the DNA was made. TRBV21-1 counts as a pseudogene. The CDR3 sequence is 15 residues long. In DNA form, the CDR3 reads TGTGCCAGCAGCAAGAGCGGGAGGGGGCAAGAGACCCAGTACTTC. This encodes CASSKSGRGQETQYF.

V gene TRBV10-3 combines with J gene TRBJ1-6, with D unresolved. The CDR3 covers 14 residues. Germline V lookup: CDR1 ENHRY, CDR2 SYGVKD. The V end lost 4 bases, the J end lost 10 bases, and 14 bases lay between the germline ends. The chain's CDR3 is CAISGDGLDSPLHF. CDR3 coding DNA: TGTGCCATCAGTGGTGACGGCCTAGACTCACCCCTCCACTTT.

This clonotype has more than one count but fewer than ten. The V gene is TRBV7-9, the J gene TRBJ2-1, with no clear D. V dropped 4 bases and J dropped 4 bases, with 14 bases sitting between them. Germline CDR1 and CDR2: SEHNR and FQNEAQ (reference sequence). CDR3 size: 15 residues. The CDR3 bases are TGTGCCAGCAGCTCGCCCACCAGAGCTTACAATGAGCAGTTCTTC. Its translation: CASSSPTRAYNEQFF.

This clonotype was picked up a small number of times. The chain carries TRBV3-1 and TRBJ2-1; D may correspond to TRBD1 or TRBD2 (5 bases each). The CDR3 contains 19 residues. Trimming pared 3 bases from V and 1 base from J, leaving 22 bases between. The germline V gene encodes CDR1 LGHDT and CDR2 YNNKEL (reference sequence). This CDR3 reads CASSHSQTFEGLSYNEQFF. CDR3 coding DNA: TGTGCCAGCAGCCATAGCCAGACATTTGAGGGGTTATCCTACAATGAGCAGTTCTTC.

At least ten counts were recorded for this clonotype. The rearrangement uses TRBV7-9 and TRBJ2-1, with D tentatively TRBD2 (5 bases). V shed 1 base and J shed 2 bases, with 9 bases lying between them. The germline V gene has CDR1 SEHNR and CDR2 FQNEAQ (reference sequence). CDR3 length: 15 amino acids. The DNA of the CDR3 is TGTGCCAGCAGCTTAGTAACGGGAACCTACAATGAGCAGTTCTTC. Translated, it gives CASSLVTGTYNEQFF. The full variable domain, in which reference TRBV7-9 and TRBJ2-1 provide the parts outside the CDR3, is DTGVSQNPRHKITKRGQNVTFRCDPISEHNRLYWYRQTLGQGPEFLTYFQNEAQLEKSRLLSDRFSAERPKGSFSTLEIQRTEQGDSAMYLCASSLVTGTYNEQFFGPGTRLTVL.

This clonotype came up a few times. The chain has TRBV5-1 and TRBJ2-7, with D uncertain. Germline values: CDR1 SGHRS, CDR2 YFSETQ. The CDR3 has 13 residues. V lost 4 bases, J lost 3 bases, and 11 bases lay in between. The CDR3 DNA reads TGCGCCAGCAGCGATGAGATCCACTACGAGCAGTACTTC. This codes for CASSDEIHYEQYF.

In this sample, this clonotype turned up a few times. The chain recombines TRBV7-8 with TRBJ2-1; TRBD2 matches 10 bases. V lost 2 bases to trimming and J lost 0 bases; unmatched junction nucleotides: 7. The CDR3 is 18 residues long. CDR1 and CDR2 from the germline V gene are SGHVS and FQNEAQ. CDR3 sequence: CASSLLAGATSSYNEQFF. The CDR3 DNA is TGTGCCAGCAGCTTACTAGCGGGGGCCACGAGCTCCTACAATGAGCAGTTCTTC.

This clonotype showed up many times. The chain has TRBV4-1 and TRBJ2-1, with D possibly TRBD1 on 6 matching bases. Trimming stripped 1 base from V and 1 base from J, with 11 bases between. This CDR3 region has 16 residues. The germline CDR1 and CDR2 sequences are MGHRA and YSYEKL. CDR3 bases: TGCGCCAGCAGCCAAGTGGCGACAGGTTCCTACAATGAGCAGTTCTTC. The encoded protein is CASSQVATGSYNEQFF.

The rearrangement uses TRBV7-6 and TRBJ2-4, with D perhaps given as TRBD1 or TRBD2 (5 bases each). Germline CDR1 SGHVS, CDR2 FNYEAQ. There are 16 residues in the CDR3. Trimming left V 1 base short and J 1 base short, with 11 bases between. The CDR3 nucleotides read TGTGCCAGCAGCTTAGGCCAAGGGGAGGCCAAAAACATTCAGTACTTC. It yields the protein CASSLGQGEAKNIQYF.

The V and J genes are TRBV11-2 and TRBJ2-5; the D gene is possibly TRBD2 (7 bases). CDR3 length equals 15 residues. Germline V gene lookup returns CDR1 SGHAT and CDR2 FQNNGV. The V gene lost 8 bases and the J gene lost 5 bases, with 21 bases spanning the gap. CDR3 protein: CASSRERSGAETQYF. CDR3 nucleotides: TGTGCCAGCTCGCGGGAGAGGTCGGGGGCCGAGACCCAGTACTTC.